This T cell receptor (beta chain) was obtained from a study of cytomegalovirus exposure and HLA in healthy donors. General study findings and limits: The CMV antigen specificity of a few CMV-associated chains was confirmed through in vitro analysis.

Germline V gene sequence: CDR1 MNHEY, CDR2 SVGAGI. V lost 0 bases and J 0 bases, leaving 9 bases between the germline ends. This CDR3 spans 16 amino acids. The method was immunoSEQ multiplex PCR; TCRdb's version includes in-frame clones alone and lacks a portion of them. This sample carries around 130,000 clones, roughly 90% of them seen once, and the ten largest clones take around 1.5%. In its sample, this clone was seen once. Its target is unknown. The V gene is TRBV6-5, the J gene TRBJ2-1; possibly TRBD2 for D (5 bases). The clonotype originates from a man aged 25 to 45 in good health and CMV-seronegative. Sequenced sample: PBMCs. CDR3 nucleotides: TGTGCCAGCAGTTACTCGGACTCGAGCTCCTACAATGAGCAGTTCTTC. Translation: CASSYSDSSSYNEQFF.